This T cell receptor (beta chain) comes out of a study of T cells expressing NK-cell markers. TCRdb reprocessed the 5' RACE reads, with one entry per CDR3 protein and no DNA. The table lists about 260,000 distinct CDR3 sequences. The CDR3 loop spans 14 amino acids. Per germline, CDR1 MNHEY and CDR2 SVGAGI. The clonotype was recovered from a woman between 18 and 75 years old in good health. The chain has TRBV6-5 and TRBJ1-4. Specimen: blood T cells: a sorted CD56 or NKG2C T cell subset, CD4+ or CD8+ T cells, or bulk PBMC T cells (not recorded which). CDR3 loop: CASSFGTANEKLFF.